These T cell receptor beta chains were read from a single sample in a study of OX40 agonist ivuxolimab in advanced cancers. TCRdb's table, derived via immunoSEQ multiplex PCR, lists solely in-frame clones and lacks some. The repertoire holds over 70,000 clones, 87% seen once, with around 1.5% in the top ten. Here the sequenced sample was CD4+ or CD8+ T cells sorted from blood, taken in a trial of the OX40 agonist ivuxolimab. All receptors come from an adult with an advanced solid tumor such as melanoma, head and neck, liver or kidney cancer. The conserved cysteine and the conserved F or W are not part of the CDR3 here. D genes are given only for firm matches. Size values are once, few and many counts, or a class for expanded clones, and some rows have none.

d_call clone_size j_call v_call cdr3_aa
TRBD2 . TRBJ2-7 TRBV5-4 ASSMRLASSYEQY
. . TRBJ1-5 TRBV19 ASSIGDNNQPQH
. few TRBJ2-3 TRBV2 ASQRTDTQY
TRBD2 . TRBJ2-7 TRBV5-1 ASSWGASGSEREQY
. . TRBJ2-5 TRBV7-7 ASSPDRKETQY
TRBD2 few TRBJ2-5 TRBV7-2 ASSSLVAGGQETQY
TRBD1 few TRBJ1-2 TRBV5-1 ASSPGGSDLYGYT
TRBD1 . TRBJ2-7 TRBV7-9 ASSPTTGGYEQY
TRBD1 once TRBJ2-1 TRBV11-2 ASRTGTGAYNEQF
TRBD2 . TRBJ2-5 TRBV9 ASSVGTSPRETQY
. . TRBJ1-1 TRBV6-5 ASSPGQLNTEAF
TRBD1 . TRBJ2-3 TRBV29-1 SVEAGTGSTDTQY
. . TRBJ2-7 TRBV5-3 ARNGNRARPPGEQY
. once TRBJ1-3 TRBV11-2 ASSPPRISGNTIY
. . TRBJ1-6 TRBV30 AWRDGQSNSPLH